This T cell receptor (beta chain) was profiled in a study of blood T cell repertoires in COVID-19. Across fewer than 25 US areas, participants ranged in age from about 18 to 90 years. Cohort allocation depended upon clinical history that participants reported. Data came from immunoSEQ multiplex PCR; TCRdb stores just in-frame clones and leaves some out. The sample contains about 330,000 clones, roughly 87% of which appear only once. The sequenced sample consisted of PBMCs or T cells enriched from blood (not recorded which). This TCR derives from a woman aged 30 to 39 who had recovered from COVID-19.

CDR3 sequence: CASSSRQGKKSYNSPLHF. The CDR3 DNA follows: TGTGCCAGCAGCTCACGACAGGGGAAGAAATCCTATAATTCACCCCTCCACTTT. The gene calls are TRBV21-1 and TRBJ1-6; the D segment call TRBD1 is taken from the table without a DNA check. TRBV21-1 is classified as a pseudogene. This CDR3 spans 18 amino acids.